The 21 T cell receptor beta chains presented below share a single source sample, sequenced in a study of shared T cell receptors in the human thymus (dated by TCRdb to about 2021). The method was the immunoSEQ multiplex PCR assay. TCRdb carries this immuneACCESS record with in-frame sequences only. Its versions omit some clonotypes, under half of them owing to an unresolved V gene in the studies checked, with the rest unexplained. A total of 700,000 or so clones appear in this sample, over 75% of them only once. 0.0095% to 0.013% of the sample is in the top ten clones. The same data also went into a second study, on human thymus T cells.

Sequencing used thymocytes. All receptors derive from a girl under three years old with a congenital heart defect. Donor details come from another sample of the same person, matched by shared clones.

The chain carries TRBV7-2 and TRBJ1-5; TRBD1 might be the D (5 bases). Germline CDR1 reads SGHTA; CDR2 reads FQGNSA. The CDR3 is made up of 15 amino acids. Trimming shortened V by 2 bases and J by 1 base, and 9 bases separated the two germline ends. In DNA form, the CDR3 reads TGTGCCAGCAGCTTATTGCGGGGGAGCAATCAGCCCCAGCATTTT. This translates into CASSLLRGSNQPQHF.

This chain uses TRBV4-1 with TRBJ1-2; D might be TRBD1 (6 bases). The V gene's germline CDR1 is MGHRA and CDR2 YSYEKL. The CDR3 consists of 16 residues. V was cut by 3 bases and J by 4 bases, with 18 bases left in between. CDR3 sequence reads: CASSHGRTGTFYGYTF. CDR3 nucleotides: TGCGCCAGCAGCCATGGCAGAACAGGGACCTTCTATGGCTACACCTTC.

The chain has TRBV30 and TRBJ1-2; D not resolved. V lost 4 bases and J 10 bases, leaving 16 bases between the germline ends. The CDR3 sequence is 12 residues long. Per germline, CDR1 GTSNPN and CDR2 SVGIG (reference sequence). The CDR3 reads CAWIRDFLFYTF. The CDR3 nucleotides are TGTGCCTGGATTCGCGACTTCCTTTTCTACACCTTC.

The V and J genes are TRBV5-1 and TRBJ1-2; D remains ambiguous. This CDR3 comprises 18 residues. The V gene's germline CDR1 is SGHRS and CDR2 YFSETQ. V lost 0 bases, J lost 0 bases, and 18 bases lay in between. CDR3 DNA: TGCGCCAGCAGCTTGGGAAAGGAGGCGCCCTACTCTAACTATGGCTACACCTTC. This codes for CASSLGKEAPYSNYGYTF.

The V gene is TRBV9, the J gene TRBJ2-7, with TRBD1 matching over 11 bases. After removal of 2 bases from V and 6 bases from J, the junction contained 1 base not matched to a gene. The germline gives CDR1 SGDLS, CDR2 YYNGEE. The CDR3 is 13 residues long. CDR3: CASSVGTGGEQYF. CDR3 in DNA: TGTGCCAGCAGCGTTGGGACAGGGGGCGAGCAGTACTTC.

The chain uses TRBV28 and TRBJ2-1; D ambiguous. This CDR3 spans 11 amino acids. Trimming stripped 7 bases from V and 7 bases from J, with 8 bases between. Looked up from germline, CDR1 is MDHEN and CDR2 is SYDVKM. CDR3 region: CASNESNEQFF. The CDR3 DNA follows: TGTGCCAGCAACGAGTCAAATGAGCAGTTCTTC.

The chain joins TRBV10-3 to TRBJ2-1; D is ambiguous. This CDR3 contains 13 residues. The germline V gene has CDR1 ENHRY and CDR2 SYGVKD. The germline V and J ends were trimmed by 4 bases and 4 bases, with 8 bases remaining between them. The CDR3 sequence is CAISGSAYNEQFF. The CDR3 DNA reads TGTGCCATCAGTGGGTCAGCTTACAATGAGCAGTTCTTC.

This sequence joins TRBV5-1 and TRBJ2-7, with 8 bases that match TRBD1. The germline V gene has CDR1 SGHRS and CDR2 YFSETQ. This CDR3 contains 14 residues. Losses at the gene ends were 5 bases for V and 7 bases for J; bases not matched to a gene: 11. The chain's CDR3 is CASSKGTGDREQYF. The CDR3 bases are TGCGCCAGCAGTAAAGGGACAGGTGACCGGGAGCAGTACTTC.

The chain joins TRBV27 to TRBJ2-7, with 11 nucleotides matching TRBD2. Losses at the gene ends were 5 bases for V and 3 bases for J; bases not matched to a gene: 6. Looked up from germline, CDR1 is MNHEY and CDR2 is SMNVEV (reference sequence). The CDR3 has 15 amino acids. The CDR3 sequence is CASSPGLAGFYEQYF. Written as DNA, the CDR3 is TGTGCCAGCAGTCCCGGACTAGCGGGCTTCTACGAGCAGTACTTC.

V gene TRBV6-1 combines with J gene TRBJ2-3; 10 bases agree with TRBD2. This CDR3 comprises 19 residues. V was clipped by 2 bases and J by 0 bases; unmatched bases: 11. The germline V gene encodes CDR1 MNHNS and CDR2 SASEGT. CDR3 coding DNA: TGTGCCAGCAGTGAATTTCTAGCGGGGGTCCCATTGAGCACAGATACGCAGTATTTT. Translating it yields CASSEFLAGVPLSTDTQYF.

This CDR3 reads CASGRTILAKNIQYF. DNA for the CDR3: TGTGCTAGTGGCCGGACTATCCTAGCCAAAAACATTCAGTACTTC. V gene TRBV12-5 combines with J gene TRBJ2-4, with a weak D call TRBD2 (6 bases). Trimming removed 6 bases from V and 0 bases from J, with 12 bases in between. This CDR3 has 15 residues. Germline lookup yields CDR1 LGHNT and CDR2 FRNRAP.

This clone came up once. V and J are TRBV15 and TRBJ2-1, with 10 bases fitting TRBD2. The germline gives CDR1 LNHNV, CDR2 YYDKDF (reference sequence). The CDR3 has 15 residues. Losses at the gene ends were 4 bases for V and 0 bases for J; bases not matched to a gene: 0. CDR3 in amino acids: CATSIAGGSYNEQFF. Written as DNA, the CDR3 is TGTGCCACCAGCATAGCGGGGGGCTCCTACAATGAGCAGTTCTTC.

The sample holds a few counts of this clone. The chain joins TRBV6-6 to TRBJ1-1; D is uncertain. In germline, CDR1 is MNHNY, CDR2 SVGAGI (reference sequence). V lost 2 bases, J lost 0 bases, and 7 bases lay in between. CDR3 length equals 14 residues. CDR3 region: CASSYRVLNTEAFF. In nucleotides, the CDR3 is TGTGCCAGCAGTTACCGGGTATTGAACACTGAAGCTTTCTTT.

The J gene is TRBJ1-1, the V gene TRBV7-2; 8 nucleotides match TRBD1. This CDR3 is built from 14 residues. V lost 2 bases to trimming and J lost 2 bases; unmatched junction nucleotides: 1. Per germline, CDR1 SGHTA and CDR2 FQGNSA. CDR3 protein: CASSLSGGNTEAFF. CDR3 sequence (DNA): TGTGCCAGCAGCTTATCAGGGGGCAACACTGAAGCTTTCTTT.

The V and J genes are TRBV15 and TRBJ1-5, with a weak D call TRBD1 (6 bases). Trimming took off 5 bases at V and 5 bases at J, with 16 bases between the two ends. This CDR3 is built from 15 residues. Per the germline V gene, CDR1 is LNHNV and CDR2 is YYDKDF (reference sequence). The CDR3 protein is CATSGSRQEDQPQHF. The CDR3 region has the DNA TGTGCCACCAGCGGAAGTAGACAGGAAGATCAGCCCCAGCATTTT.

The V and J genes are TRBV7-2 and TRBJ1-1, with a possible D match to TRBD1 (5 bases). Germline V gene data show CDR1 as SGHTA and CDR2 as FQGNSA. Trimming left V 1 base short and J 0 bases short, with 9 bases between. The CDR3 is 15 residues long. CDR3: CASSLGGGLNTEAFF. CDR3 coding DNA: TGTGCCAGCAGCTTAGGGGGGGGATTGAACACTGAAGCTTTCTTT. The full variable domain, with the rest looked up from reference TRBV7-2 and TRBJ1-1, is GAGVSQSPSNKVTEKGKDVELRCDPISGHTALYWYRQSLGQGLEFLIYFQGNSAPDKSGLPSDRFSAERTGGSVSTLTIQRTQQEDSAVYLCASSLGGGLNTEAFFGQGTRLTVV.

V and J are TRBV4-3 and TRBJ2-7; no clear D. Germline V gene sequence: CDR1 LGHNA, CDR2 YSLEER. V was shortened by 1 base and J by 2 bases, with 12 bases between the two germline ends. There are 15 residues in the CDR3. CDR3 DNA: TGCGCCAGCAGCCAAGCCCCGTCAGAACCCTACGAGCAGTACTTC. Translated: CASSQAPSEPYEQYF.

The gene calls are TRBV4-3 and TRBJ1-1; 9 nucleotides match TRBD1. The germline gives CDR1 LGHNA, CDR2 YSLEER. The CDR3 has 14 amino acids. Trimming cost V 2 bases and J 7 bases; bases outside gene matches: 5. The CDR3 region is CASSQTGTGIEAFF. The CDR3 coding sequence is TGCGCCAGCAGCCAAACCGGGACAGGGATTGAAGCTTTCTTT.

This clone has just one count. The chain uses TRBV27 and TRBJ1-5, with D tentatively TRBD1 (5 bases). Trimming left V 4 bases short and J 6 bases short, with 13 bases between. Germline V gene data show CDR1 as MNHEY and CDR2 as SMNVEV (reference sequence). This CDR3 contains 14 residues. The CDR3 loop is CASSYRQGSQPQHF. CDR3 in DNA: TGTGCCAGCAGTTATAGGCAGGGCAGTCAGCCCCAGCATTTT.

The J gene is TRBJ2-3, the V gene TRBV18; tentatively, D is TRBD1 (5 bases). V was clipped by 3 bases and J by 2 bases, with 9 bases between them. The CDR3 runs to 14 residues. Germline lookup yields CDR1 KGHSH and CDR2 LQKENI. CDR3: CASSPPGSTDTQYF. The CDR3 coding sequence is TGTGCCAGCTCACCGCCAGGGTCCACAGATACGCAGTATTTT. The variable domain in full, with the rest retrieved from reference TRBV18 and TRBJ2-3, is NAGVMQNPRHLVRRRGQEARLRCSPMKGHSHVYWYRQLPEEGLKFMVYLQKENIIDESGMPKERFSAEFPKEGPSILRIQQVVRGDSAAYFCASSPPGSTDTQYFGPGTRLTVL.

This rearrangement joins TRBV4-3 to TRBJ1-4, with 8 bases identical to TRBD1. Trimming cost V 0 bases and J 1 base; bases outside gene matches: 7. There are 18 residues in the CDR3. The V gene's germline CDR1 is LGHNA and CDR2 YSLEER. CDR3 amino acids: CASSQDPGQDQTNEKLFF. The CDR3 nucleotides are TGCGCCAGCAGCCAAGATCCGGGACAGGACCAAACTAATGAAAAACTGTTTTTT.